This T cell receptor beta chain was obtained from a study of CD8 T cells in Susac syndrome. The authors reverse transcribed roughly 0.5 to 1 ug RNA with random hexamers. The CDR3 of TCR beta was amplified by immunoSEQ multiplex PCR across 54 Vbeta and 13 Jbeta. One entry per CDR3 protein results from TCRdb running MiXCR on the immunoSEQ multiplex PCR reads. The data contain roughly 180,000 distinct CDR3 sequences, more than 90% of them singletons. The CDR3 contains 18 residues. Germline-derived CDR1 and CDR2 are LNHNV and YYDKDF (reference sequence). Trimming took 3 bases from V and 0 from J; bases not matched to a gene: 11. From blood CD8+ and CD4+ T cells, TCR beta sequences were generated. Matched for age and sex, the controls were healthy donors.

The sequenced sample consisted of CD4+ T cells from PBMCs. The rearrangement links TRBV15 to TRBJ2-1; TRBD2 aligns across 7 bases. This clonotype was sampled from a human donor in good health. The CDR3 is CATSSGLGRESSYNEQFF. The CDR3 DNA reads TGTGCCACCAGCAGCGGCCTAGGGCGGGAGAGCTCCTACAATGAGCAGTTCTTC. Full variable domain (missing parts from reference TRBV15 and TRBJ2-1): DAMVIQNPRYQVTQFGKPVTLSCSQTLNHNVMYWYQQKSSQAPKLLFHYYDKDFNNEADTPDNFQSRRPNTSFCFLDIRSPGLGDTAMYLCATSSGLGRESSYNEQFFGPGTRLTVL.